The present T cell receptor (beta chain) was sequenced within a study of low-dose radiotherapy and immunotherapy resistance in tumors. Study-wide context: Ipilimumab 1 mg/kg every six weeks, together with nivolumab 240 mg every two weeks, was given intravenously to patients. Cyclophosphamide went in intravenously at 200 mg/m2 every two weeks, one day before radiation and immunotherapy.

TRAV- and TRBV-specific primers, spanning alpha and beta chains, primed first-strand cDNA. The TCRs were subjected to amplification over about 20 PCR cycles employing a constant-region primer in conjunction with a V-primer adapter. TCRdb re-called the reads with MiXCR, one entry per CDR3 protein. The sample carries more than 9,500 distinct CDR3 sequences, roughly 72% recorded once. This clonotype was seen a handful of times. The germline V gene encodes CDR1 SGHNT and CDR2 YYREEE (reference sequence). With V trimmed by 0 bases and J by 9 bases, 9 bases remained unmatched. CDR3 length: 16 residues. Each patient who was eligible had an advanced solid tumor with no tumor-infiltrating lymphocytes.

V is TRBV5-4 and J is TRBJ2-1; 10 bases line up with TRBD2. The source is a human donor with advanced metastatic prostate, ovarian, gallbladder or colorectal cancer (not recorded which). This table probably holds off-target reads from a library built for another chain. In nucleotides, the CDR3 is TGTGCCAGCAGCTTGGCTCGCAATAGCGGGAGGTTTGAGCAGTTCTTC. This translates into CASSLARNSGRFEQFF.